The next 32 T cell receptor beta chains were all read from a single sample in a study of blood T cell repertoires in COVID-19. Assay: immunoSEQ multiplex PCR; the TCRdb copy retains only in-frame clones and omits some. The sample consists of approximately 20,000 clones, about nine tenths of them appearing once. Sequenced: peripheral blood. The receptors were sampled from a man aged 45-65 years with active COVID-19.

The chain is built from TRBV11-2 and TRBJ1-6; TRBD1 aligns across 9 bases. V was pared by 2 bases and J by 10 bases, with 9 bases of the junction left unmatched. The CDR3 runs 16 residues. The germline V gene has CDR1 SGHAT and CDR2 FQNNGV. Here the CDR3 DNA reads TGTGCCAGCAGCTTAATCTTACAGGGGGCTGGATCACCCCTCCACTTT. It yields the protein CASSLILQGAGSPLHF.

The CDR3 sequence: CASSLGGGDSNQPQHF. CDR3 in DNA: TGTGCCAGCAGCCTAGGCGGGGGAGATAGCAATCAGCCCCAGCATTTT. The chain uses TRBV11-2 and TRBJ1-5, with D tentatively TRBD1 (5 bases). CDR1 SGHAT and CDR2 FQNNGV come from the germline V gene. V was pared by 5 bases and J by 0 bases, with 14 bases between. The CDR3 has 16 amino acids.

This chain links TRBV6-6 with TRBJ2-7, with 7 bases aligning to TRBD1. Germline CDR1 is MNHNY and CDR2 is SVGAGI (reference sequence). The CDR3 sequence is 13 residues long. V was clipped by 6 bases and J by 4 bases; unmatched bases: 6. The DNA of the CDR3 is TGTGCCAGCAGCACGGGACAGCCTTACGAGCAGTACTTC. This sequence encodes CASSTGQPYEQYF.

The chain joins TRBV6-5 to TRBJ2-3; tentatively, D is TRBD2 (5 bases). CDR1 and CDR2 from the germline V gene are MNHEY and SVGAGI. V was cut by 2 bases and J by 2 bases, with 11 bases left in between. The CDR3 totals 15 residues. CDR3 coding DNA: TGTGCCAGCAGTTACAGCGGCACCTCCACAGATACGCAGTATTTT. Its translation is CASSYSGTSTDTQYF.

The chain couples TRBV30 to TRBJ1-2; the D is unclear. Per germline, CDR1 GTSNPN and CDR2 SVGIG (reference sequence). Trimming cost V 6 bases and J 0 bases, with 14 bases left between them. The CDR3 is 14 amino acids. Here the CDR3 DNA reads TGTGCCTGCGTTGACACCTTAGCTAACTATGGCTACACCTTC. This translates into CACVDTLANYGYTF.

The chain joins TRBV5-5 to TRBJ1-2, with unresolved D. Trimming left V 4 bases short and J 7 bases short, with 23 bases between. Germline CDR1 reads SGHKS; CDR2 reads YYEKEE (reference sequence). This CDR3 spans 16 amino acids. CDR3 coding DNA: TGTGCCAGCAGCGCAAAAGAGGGATGGGAAAACGGTGGCTACACCTTC. This sequence encodes CASSAKEGWENGGYTF. Supplemented by reference TRBV5-5 and TRBJ1-2, the full variable domain reads DAGVTQSPTHLIKTRGQQVTLRCSPISGHKSVSWYQQVLGQGPQFIFQYYEKEERGRGNFPDRFSARQFPNYSSELNVNALLLGDSALYLCASSAKEGWENGGYTFGSGTRLTVV.

The chain links TRBV20-1 to TRBJ2-1; TRBD2 is a possible D gene (5 bases). Germline V gives CDR1 DFQATT, CDR2 SNEGSKA (reference sequence). The V end was cut by 6 bases, the J end by 4 bases, with 7 bases between. The CDR3 is 11 residues long. The CDR3 reads CSARLYNEQFF. CDR3 in DNA: TGCAGTGCGAGACTATACAATGAGCAGTTCTTC.

This rearrangement joins TRBV2 to TRBJ2-3; the match to TRBD2 covers 12 bases. The V gene end was trimmed by 3 bases and the J gene end by 2 bases; junction bases not matched to a gene: 15. CDR1 is SNHLY and CDR2 is FYNNEI in the germline V gene. CDR3 length: 20 amino acids. The CDR3 sequence is CASSDRASGGASIVTDTQYF. The CDR3, as DNA: TGTGCCAGCAGTGATAGGGCTAGCGGGGGGGCCTCAATCGTCACAGATACGCAGTATTTT.

This chain uses TRBV5-1 with TRBJ2-1, with TRBD2 matching over 8 bases. This CDR3 contains 18 residues. Germline CDR1 is SGHRS and CDR2 is YFSETQ. V trimming: 5 bases; J trimming: 1 base; junction bases outside the gene matches: 14. CDR3 loop: CASRVGVGSGGSYNEQFF. CDR3 nucleotides: TGCGCCAGCAGGGTTGGGGTGGGGAGCGGGGGATCCTACAATGAGCAGTTCTTC.

The CDR3 protein is CASSLRGTGPHFSQPQHF. The CDR3 coding sequence is TGTGCCAGCAGCTTAAGGGGGACAGGGCCCCATTTTAGTCAGCCCCAGCATTTT. V and J are TRBV7-6 and TRBJ1-5; 9 bases agree with TRBD1. The V and J ends lost 2 bases and 6 bases, in that order; junction bases with no gene match: 14. Germline loops: CDR1 SGHVS, CDR2 FNYEAQ. The CDR3 contains 18 residues.

The rearrangement joins TRBV5-1 to TRBJ2-7, with 9 positions matching TRBD1. Germline CDR1 SGHRS, CDR2 YFSETQ. This CDR3 has 14 residues. Trimming took 7 bases from V and 0 from J; bases not matched to a gene: 5. In nucleotides, the CDR3 is TGCGCCAGCGGGACAGGGACCAGCTCCTACGAGCAGTACTTC. Encoded protein: CASGTGTSSYEQYF.

V is TRBV9 and J is TRBJ2-1; D remains unclear. Trimming left V 4 bases short and J 0 bases short, with 11 bases between. Germline-derived CDR1 and CDR2 are SGDLS and YYNGEE. The CDR3 sequence is 15 residues long. The CDR3: CASSPTIISYNEQFF. CDR3 nucleotides: TGTGCCAGCAGCCCTACTATAATCTCCTACAATGAGCAGTTCTTC.

CDR3 in DNA: TGTGCCAGCAGCGTAGGCCTACAGGGGGGCTACACCTTC. Amino acid sequence: CASSVGLQGGYTF. The V gene is TRBV9, the J gene TRBJ1-2; TRBD1 agrees at 7 bases. CDR3 size: 13 residues. With V trimmed by 0 bases and J by 8 bases, 4 bases remained unmatched. Per the germline V gene, CDR1 is SGDLS and CDR2 is YYNGEE. Full variable domain (missing parts from reference TRBV9 and TRBJ1-2): DSGVTQTPKHLITATGQRVTLRCSPRSGDLSVYWYQQSLDQGLQFLIQYYNGEERAKGNILERFSAQQFPDLHSELNLSSLELGDSALYFCASSVGLQGGYTFGSGTRLTVV.

This clone was recorded once. As DNA, the CDR3 is TGCGCCAGCAGCCATCCCGGGACTAGCGGGGGGGATGGGTTCTTC. Translation: CASSHPGTSGGDGFF. V usage is TRBV4-1 and J usage is TRBJ2-1, with 16 positions matching TRBD2. The CDR3 covers 15 residues. Germline V gene data show CDR1 as MGHRA and CDR2 as YSYEKL. V gave up 3 bases and J gave up 15 bases; unmatched junction bases: 8.

The chain has TRBV27 and TRBJ2-5; the match to TRBD2 covers 7 bases. CDR3 length: 16 residues. Germline V lookup: CDR1 MNHEY, CDR2 SMNVEV (reference sequence). J was trimmed by 2 bases and V by 5 bases; bases with no gene match: 11. Here the CDR3 reads CASSLRGGLEQETQYF. CDR3 bases: TGTGCCAGCAGTCTAAGGGGTGGACTAGAGCAAGAGACCCAGTACTTC.

V and J are TRBV5-4 and TRBJ2-5, with TRBD2 matching 7 bases. The CDR3 contains 15 residues. The V gene end was trimmed by 7 bases and the J gene end by 1 base; junction bases not matched to a gene: 10. Germline V CDR1 and CDR2: SGHNT, YYREEE (reference sequence). The CDR3 spells CASGPGAGPQETQYF. CDR3 DNA: TGTGCCAGCGGACCCGGAGCGGGGCCCCAAGAGACCCAGTACTTC.

This chain links TRBV11-2 with TRBJ2-1; the D is unclear. V lost 3 bases and J lost 9, with 9 bases in between. CDR1 is SGHAT, CDR2 FQNNGV, per germline. This CDR3 is 12 amino acids long. CDR3 coding DNA: TGTGCCAGCAGCTTTACAGTTACTGAGCAGTTCTTC. Amino acids: CASSFTVTEQFF.

The chain uses TRBV2 and TRBJ2-5; D uncertain. V was pared by 3 bases and J by 4 bases, with 6 bases between. Germline CDR1 is SNHLY and CDR2 is FYNNEI. CDR3 length: 12 amino acids. CDR3 in amino acids: CASSDPGETQYF. The CDR3 bases are TGTGCCAGCAGTGACCCAGGAGAGACCCAGTACTTC.

This chain joins TRBV9 and TRBJ1-1, with 7 bases that match TRBD1. CDR3 length equals 14 residues. Germline CDR1 and CDR2: SGDLS and YYNGEE. With V trimmed by 4 bases and J by 1 base, 4 bases remained unmatched. CDR3 DNA sequence: TGTGCCAGCAGCCTTACAGGGGCGAACACTGAAGCTTTCTTT. Its protein product is CASSLTGANTEAFF. The full variable domain, completed using reference TRBV9 and TRBJ1-1, is DSGVTQTPKHLITATGQRVTLRCSPRSGDLSVYWYQQSLDQGLQFLIQYYNGEERAKGNILERFSAQQFPDLHSELNLSSLELGDSALYFCASSLTGANTEAFFGQGTRLTVV.

The rearrangement uses TRBV7-2 and TRBJ2-3; D might be TRBD2 (7 bases). The V gene's germline CDR1 is SGHTA and CDR2 FQGNSA. This CDR3 region has 19 residues. Trimming stripped 2 bases from V and 6 bases from J, with 27 bases between. The CDR3 sequence: CASSLRGGTNSGPSDTQYF. In DNA, the CDR3 is TGTGCCAGCAGCTTAAGGGGGGGGACGAATTCCGGCCCCTCCGATACGCAGTATTTT.

The V and J genes are TRBV4-1 and TRBJ2-7, with 7 nucleotides matching TRBD1. Unmatched junction bases numbered 7, after V lost 4 bases and J lost 4 bases. Germline lookup yields CDR1 MGHRA and CDR2 YSYEKL. The CDR3 loop spans 14 amino acids. In nucleotides, the CDR3 is TGCGCCAGCAGCCGTTCCGGGACAGATTACGAGCAGTACTTC. This gives the protein CASSRSGTDYEQYF.

The genes are TRBV19 and TRBJ1-1; 11 positions match TRBD1. CDR3 length equals 15 residues. From germline, CDR1 is LNHDA and CDR2 SQIVND (reference sequence). Trimming took 5 bases from V and 3 from J; bases not matched to a gene: 5. The CDR3 loop reads CASSPGQGVDTEAFF. As DNA, the CDR3 is TGTGCCAGTAGTCCGGGACAGGGGGTTGACACTGAAGCTTTCTTT. Full variable domain (outside the CDR3, taken from reference TRBV19 and TRBJ1-1): DGGITQSPKYLFRKEGQNVTLSCEQNLNHDAMYWYRQDPGQGLRLIYYSQIVNDFQKGDIAEGYSVSREKKESFPLTVTSAQKNPTAFYLCASSPGQGVDTEAFFGQGTRLTVV.

The chain employs TRBV6-2 or TRBV6-3 and TRBJ1-1, with TRBD1 identical over 7 bases. The CDR3 length is 15 residues. Germline CDR1 and CDR2: MNHEY and SVGEGT. V lost 4 bases and J lost 0; bases outside the gene matches: 5. CDR3: CASSSGQAMNTEAFF. Here the CDR3 DNA reads TGTGCCAGCAGTTCTGGACAGGCCATGAACACTGAAGCTTTCTTT.

The J gene is TRBJ1-4, the V gene TRBV30; D perhaps matches TRBD1 (6 bases). Between the trimmed V and J ends, which lost 3 bases and 3 bases, there was a span of 14 bases. This CDR3 is 15 amino acids long. Germline CDR1 and CDR2: GTSNPN and SVGIG (reference sequence). The CDR3 region has the DNA TGTGCCTGGAGCCTACACAGGGCACCTAATGAAAAACTGTTTTTT. This translates into CAWSLHRAPNEKLFF. Full variable domain (outside the CDR3, taken from reference TRBV30 and TRBJ1-4): SQTIHQWPATLVQPVGSPLSLECTVEGTSNPNLYWYRQAAGRGLQLLFYSVGIGQISSEVPQNLSASRPQDRQFILSSKKLLLSDSGFYLCAWSLHRAPNEKLFFGSGTQLSVL.

This chain links TRBV27 with TRBJ2-1, with 13 bases aligning to TRBD2. Germline CDR1 and CDR2: MNHEY and SMNVEV (reference sequence). This CDR3 has 15 amino acids. V trimming: 4 bases; J trimming: 5 bases; junction bases outside the gene matches: 2. CDR3 bases: TGTGCCAGCAGTTCAGGGACTAGCGGGAACAATGAGCAGTTCTTC. This gives the protein CASSSGTSGNNEQFF.

The rearrangement uses TRBV19 and TRBJ1-1; 7 bases align to TRBD1. The germline V gene encodes CDR1 LNHDA and CDR2 SQIVND (reference sequence). Trimming took 3 bases from V and 1 from J; bases not matched to a gene: 5. This CDR3 has 15 residues. The CDR3 is CASSMRRQGNTEAFF. As DNA, the CDR3 is TGTGCCAGTAGTATGCGCCGACAGGGGAACACTGAAGCTTTCTTT.

The chain links TRBV5-1 to TRBJ2-3, with D perhaps matching TRBD2 (6 bases). CDR3 length: 15 residues. Per germline, CDR1 SGHRS and CDR2 YFSETQ. The ends were cut back, 4 bases at V and 1 base at J, with 13 bases in the middle. The CDR3 reads CASSNRGGGTDTQYF. The CDR3 nucleotides read TGCGCCAGCAGCAACCGAGGCGGGGGCACAGATACGCAGTATTTT.

This chain joins TRBV27 and TRBJ1-2, with TRBD1 matching over 8 bases. Germline lookup yields CDR1 MNHEY and CDR2 SMNVEV (reference sequence). The CDR3 extends over 15 amino acids. The J segment lost 4 bases and the V segment lost 4 bases, leaving 8 bases of the junction unmatched. CDR3 sequence (DNA): TGTGCCAGCAGTTCCACAGGGGGGTCGGTCTATGGCTACACCTTC. Protein product: CASSSTGGSVYGYTF.

The chain couples TRBV7-8 to TRBJ2-1; D remains ambiguous. Trimming left V 0 bases short and J 6 bases short, with 6 bases between. In germline, CDR1 is SGHVS, CDR2 FQNEAQ. This CDR3 contains 13 residues. CDR3 sequence: CASSLALPNEQFF. Here the CDR3 DNA reads TGTGCCAGCAGCTTAGCACTTCCCAATGAGCAGTTCTTC.

The V call is TRBV6-5, the J call TRBJ1-1; D is possibly TRBD1 (6 bases). This CDR3 contains 14 residues. Germline assignment: CDR1 MNHEY and CDR2 SVGAGI. The germline V and J ends were trimmed by 6 bases and 5 bases, with 16 bases remaining between them. The CDR3 DNA sequence: TGTGCCAGCAGCATTTCGGGGGGCAAAACTGAAGCTTTCTTT. It codes for CASSISGGKTEAFF.

This clone occurred once. This chain links TRBV5-1 with TRBJ1-2; 7 nucleotides agree with TRBD1. The CDR3 sequence is 15 residues long. CDR1 is SGHRS and CDR2 is YFSETQ in the germline V gene. Unmatched junction bases numbered 3, after V lost 1 base and J lost 0 bases. The CDR3, as DNA: TGCGCCAGCAGCTTGTTCGGGACAGCTAACTATGGCTACACCTTC. Protein product: CASSLFGTANYGYTF. Complete variable domain (other parts from reference TRBV5-1 and TRBJ1-2): KAGVTQTPRYLIKTRGQQVTLSCSPISGHRSVSWYQQTPGQGLQFLFEYFSETQRNKGNFPGRFSGRQFSNSRSEMNVSTLELGDSALYLCASSLFGTANYGYTFGSGTRLTVV.

The rearrangement links TRBV19 to TRBJ1-6, with 8 bases fitting TRBD1. V was clipped by 7 bases and J by 8 bases; unmatched bases: 10. Germline loops: CDR1 LNHDA, CDR2 SQIVND (reference sequence). This CDR3 has 15 amino acids. The CDR3 spells CASTAGGRADSPLHF. The CDR3 DNA reads TGTGCCAGTACCGCAGGGGGCCGAGCGGATTCACCCCTCCACTTT.